Listed below are T cell receptor beta chains from one sample, sequenced in a study of T cells in Graves' hyperthyroidism and ophthalmopathy. TCRdb used MiXCR to reprocess the multiplex PCR reads, holding one entry per CDR3 protein. The sample yields 500,000 to 600,000 distinct CDR3 sequences, 46% seen once. Sequenced input: peripheral blood or thyroid tissue (not recorded which). Receptors were obtained from a woman aged 18-29 years with Graves' hyperthyroidism. CDR3s include the opening cysteine and the closing phenylalanine or tryptophan. A D gene is named only where the DNA matches it firmly. Clone size is stated in some rows and not others, as once, few, many or a class when expanded.

>TRBV9|-|-|TRBJ1-6
TGTGCCAGCAGCGTTACGGACAGCTCCTATAATTCACCCCTCCACTTT
CASSVTDSSYNSPLHF
>TRBV10-3|-|-|TRBJ2-3
TGTGCCTCTCTCGGGGGCACCTCTTGGACAGATACGCAGTATTTT
CASLGGTSWTDTQYF
>TRBV5-6|TRBD1|many|TRBJ2-5
TGTGCCAGCAGCTTCGCCGCGACAGGGCTAGAGACCCAGTACTTC
CASSFAATGLETQYF
>TRBV9|TRBD1|-|TRBJ2-7
TGTGCCAGCAGCACAAGACAGGGGGCTCAGCAGTACTTC
CASSTRQGAQQYF
>TRBV24-1|TRBD1|once|TRBJ2-7
TGTGCCACCAGTGCTGGACAGGGGATCCCCTACGAGCAGTACTTC
CATSAGQGIPYEQYF
>TRBV5-4|-|few|TRBJ2-5
TGTGCCAGCAGCCTCGAGGGGGGCCCGGAGACCCAGTACTTC
CASSLEGGPETQYF
>TRBV11-1|-|-|TRBJ2-1
TGTGCCAGCAGTAGTATACTCTACGATGAGCAGTTCTTC
CASSSILYDEQFF
>TRBV2|TRBD1|-|TRBJ2-5
TGTGCCAGCAGCCCGGGACAGGGGGCCCAGTACTTC
CASSPGQGAQYF
>TRBV19|-|many|TRBJ2-6
TGTGCCAGTAGTACGCCACTCGGAGGGGCCAACGTCCTGACTTTC
CASSTPLGGANVLTF
>TRBV13|-|many|TRBJ2-5
TGTGCCAGCAGCAGTATACAGGGTCTTGGAAGGGAGACCCAGTACTTC
CASSSIQGLGRETQYF
>TRBV5-5|-|many|TRBJ1-2
TGTGCCAGCAGCTTGGGAAGGGAGGACTATGGCTACACCTTC
CASSLGREDYGYTF
>TRBV7-8|-|once|TRBJ1-2
TGTGCCAGCAGGCTGGTCCCGGGTGGCTACACCTTC
CASRLVPGGYTF
>TRBV20-1|-|-|TRBJ2-7
TGCAGTGCCAGCAGTTTTGCCGGCTACGAGCAGTACTTC
CSASSFAGYEQYF
>TRBV27|-|many|TRBJ2-2
TGTGCCACCATACAGGGCGGGGAGCTGTTTTTT
CATIQGGELFF
>TRBV20-1|-|many|TRBJ1-2
TGCAGTGCTTCCGGACAGAGCTATGGCTACACCTTC
CSASGQSYGYTF
>TRBV7-9|-|many|TRBJ2-7
TGTGCCAGCAGCGTCATAGGACAGACCTACGAGCAGTACTTC
CASSVIGQTYEQYF
>TRBV10-3|TRBD1|-|TRBJ1-2
TGTGCCATCAGAGGACAGGGCAACTATGGCTACACCTTC
CAIRGQGNYGYTF
>TRBV11-1|-|many|TRBJ1-5
TGTGCCAGCAGCTTAAGGGCAGCAGGGCCCCAGCATTTT
CASSLRAAGPQHF
>TRBV5-1|-|-|TRBJ2-7
TGCGCCAGCAGCTTGGGGGAGTACTTC
CASSLGEYF
>TRBV24-1|-|-|TRBJ1-2
TGTGCCACCAGTGATTCTGGCAGGTCCTATGGCTACACCTTC
CATSDSGRSYGYTF
>TRBV2|TRBD1|-|TRBJ1-5
TGTGCCAGCAAACCGGGACAGGGCAATCAGCCCCAGCATTTT
CASKPGQGNQPQHF
>TRBV29-1|TRBD1|once|TRBJ1-2
TGCAGCGTTGATTTGGCAGGGGGATCGGGGACGTACACCTTC
CSVDLAGGSGTYTF
>TRBV5-5|-|many|TRBJ1-6
TGTGCCAGCAGCTTGGGTCGGAGGGCTCTACCCCTCCACTTT
CASSLGRRALPLHF
>TRBV20-1|-|-|TRBJ1-2
TGCAGTGCTAGAGACCTAGCGGGTGGCTACACCTTC
CSARDLAGGYTF
>TRBV20-1|-|-|TRBJ2-7
TGCAGTTTGGCCCCCCTAGGGGGGAACGAGCAGTACTTC
CSLAPLGGNEQYF
>TRBV13|-|many|TRBJ1-2
TGTGCCAGCAGCTTAGGCATCGGGGGGCAGGGCTATGGCTACACCTTC
CASSLGIGGQGYGYTF
>TRBV7-6|TRBD1|many|TRBJ2-2
TGTGCCAGCAGCGTACAGGGGGCCGGGGAGCTGTTTTTT
CASSVQGAGELFF
>TRBV5-6|-|many|TRBJ1-1
TGTGCCAGCAGCATTGGGCGGAGGACTGAAGCTTTCTTT
CASSIGRRTEAFF
>TRBV9|-|-|TRBJ1-1
TGTGCCAGCAGCTCCCGGACTGACAATGAAGCTTTCTTT
CASSSRTDNEAFF
>TRBV5-1|-|-|TRBJ2-7
TGCGCCAGCAGCTTGGTTTCTTTCGGCAGGCCCTACGAGCAGTACTTC
CASSLVSFGRPYEQYF